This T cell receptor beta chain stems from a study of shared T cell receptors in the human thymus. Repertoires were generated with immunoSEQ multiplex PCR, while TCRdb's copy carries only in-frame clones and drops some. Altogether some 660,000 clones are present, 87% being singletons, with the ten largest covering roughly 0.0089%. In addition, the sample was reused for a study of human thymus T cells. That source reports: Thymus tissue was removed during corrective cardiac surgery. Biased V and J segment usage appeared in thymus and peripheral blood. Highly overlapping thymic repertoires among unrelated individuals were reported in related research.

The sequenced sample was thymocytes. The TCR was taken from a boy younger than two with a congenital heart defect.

For the CDR3, the DNA is TGTGCCAGCGGCGGGGTCTCCTACGAGCAGTACTTC. It yields the protein CASGGVSYEQYF. The chain carries TRBV6-5 and TRBJ2-7; D may be TRBD2 (6 bases). Germline values: CDR1 MNHEY, CDR2 SVGAGI. V dropped 8 bases and J dropped 0 bases, with 8 bases sitting between them. The CDR3 has 12 amino acids.